What follows is one T cell receptor beta chain and its context. This entry is derived from a study of T cell responses to AZD1222 COVID-19 vaccine. Assay used: immunoSEQ multiplex PCR; TCRdb lists only in-frame clones, some missing. The repertoire holds 120,000 to 150,000 clones, with 92% as singletons. Trimming took 1 base from V and 7 from J, leaving 19 bases between them. CDR1 SNHLY and CDR2 FYNNEI come from the germline V gene. The CDR3 is 16 residues long. The sample in question was peripheral blood, obtained 28 days after the second AZD1222 dose. The chain carries TRBV2 and TRBJ1-2, with D possibly being TRBD1 (5 bases). The clonotype comes from an adult who received the AZD1222 COVID-19 vaccine. The CDR3 here is CASSEGDSTAFSGYTF. The CDR3 nucleotides read TGTGCCAGCAGTGAAGGGGATTCGACAGCTTTTAGTGGCTACACCTTC.